Listed below are T cell receptor beta chains from one sample, sequenced in a study of blood T cell repertoires in COVID-19. This table comes from immunoSEQ multiplex PCR, and its TCRdb copy is limited to in-frame clones, with some not included. The sample lists about 170,000 clones, 88% seen once, with around a quarter in the top ten. The sample comprised peripheral blood. The receptors originated from a man aged 55 to 70 with acute or convalescent COVID-19. CDR3s include the opening cysteine and the closing phenylalanine or tryptophan. A D gene is named only where the DNA matches it firmly. The listing skips clone size in some rows; elsewhere it reads once, few, many or a size class.

J,V,size,D,DNA,CDR3
TRBJ1-1,TRBV7-8,.,TRBD1,TGTGCCAGCAGCTTAGACCGGGACAGGCCTACGGCTTTCTTT,CASSLDRDRPTAFF
TRBJ1-4,TRBV5-8,.,.,TGTGCCAGCACCCTCCCGGGTGGGGCGCTTAATGAAAAACTGTTTTTT,CASTLPGGALNEKLFF
TRBJ2-3,TRBV6-5,.,TRBD2,TGTGCCAGCAGTCGGAGCGGGGGCCGAGATACGCAGTATTTT,CASSRSGGRDTQYF
TRBJ2-3,TRBV5-1,few,TRBD2,TGCGCCAGCAGCCACCCGGGACTAGCGGGGGCCTCCACAGATACGCAGTATTTT,CASSHPGLAGASTDTQYF
TRBJ2-1,TRBV30,.,TRBD1,TGTGCCTGGCAGTCGCGGGACAGGGTTTTCGATGAGCAGTTCTTC,CAWQSRDRVFDEQFF
TRBJ1-2,TRBV4-1,.,.,TGCGCCAGCAGCCCGGAACAGTATACGGAAGCTAACTATGGCTACACCTTC,CASSPEQYTEANYGYTF
TRBJ2-7,TRBV11-1,.,.,TGTGCCAGCAGCTTTGGGGGGTCCTACGAGCAGTACTTC,CASSFGGSYEQYF
TRBJ1-6,TRBV5-1,.,.,TGCGCCAGCAGCTTGCGGCGGGGGCAGGGCCTGGGACCCCTCCACTTT,CASSLRRGQGLGPLHF
TRBJ1-2,TRBV6-4,.,.,TGTGCCAGCAGTGACGGCCAAGATTACTATGGCTACACCTTC,CASSDGQDYYGYTF
TRBJ2-3,TRBV15,.,TRBD2,TGTGCCACCAGCAGAGACTCTAGCGGGATTGGAGATACGCAGTATTTT,CATSRDSSGIGDTQYF
TRBJ1-1,TRBV11-3,.,.,TGTGCCAGCAGCCGATTTGTACTCACTGAAGCTTTCTTT,CASSRFVLTEAFF
TRBJ1-1,TRBV6-5,.,.,TGTGCCAGCAGTTACGGTACAGCGGCCCGCACTGAAGCTTTCTTT,CASSYGTAARTEAFF
TRBJ2-5,TRBV3-1/TRBV3-2,once,.,TGTGCCAGCAGCTGGAGCGGGGAGACCCAGTACTTC,CASSWSGETQYF
TRBJ1-6,TRBV25-1,.,.,TGTGCCAGCAAACCTGGCCATAATTCACCCCTCCACTTT,CASKPGHNSPLHF
TRBJ1-3,TRBV6-5,.,.,TGTGCCAGCAGCCGAGGACAGCCTGGAAACACCATATATTTT,CASSRGQPGNTIYF